This TCR beta chain was observed in a study of T cell responses to AZD1222 COVID-19 vaccine. The study, taken as a whole, reports: Among the donors, most were white British and more were female, and clonal diversity was possibly underestimated. Spike-spanning, vaccine-associated CD4 TCRs were dominant at 160-218 and 743-854. Spike-specific TCR breadth and depth both grew after two AZD1222 doses.

Produced via immunoSEQ multiplex PCR; TCRdb's table is partial and in-frame only. The table shows about 140,000 clones, with 80% to 90% occurring only once. Notes on this clone: Its antigen is undetermined.

The V gene lost 5 bases and the J gene lost 7 bases, with 9 bases spanning the gap. The CDR3 runs 13 residues. The clonotype was recovered from an adult in good health. The input for sequencing was peripheral blood, taken on day 0 of AZD1222 vaccination. The chain carries TRBV12-3 or TRBV12-4 and TRBJ1-6; D call uncertain. The chain's CDR3 is CASSPRMNSPLHF. The CDR3 DNA follows: TGTGCCAGCAGTCCCCGGATGAATTCACCCCTCCACTTT.